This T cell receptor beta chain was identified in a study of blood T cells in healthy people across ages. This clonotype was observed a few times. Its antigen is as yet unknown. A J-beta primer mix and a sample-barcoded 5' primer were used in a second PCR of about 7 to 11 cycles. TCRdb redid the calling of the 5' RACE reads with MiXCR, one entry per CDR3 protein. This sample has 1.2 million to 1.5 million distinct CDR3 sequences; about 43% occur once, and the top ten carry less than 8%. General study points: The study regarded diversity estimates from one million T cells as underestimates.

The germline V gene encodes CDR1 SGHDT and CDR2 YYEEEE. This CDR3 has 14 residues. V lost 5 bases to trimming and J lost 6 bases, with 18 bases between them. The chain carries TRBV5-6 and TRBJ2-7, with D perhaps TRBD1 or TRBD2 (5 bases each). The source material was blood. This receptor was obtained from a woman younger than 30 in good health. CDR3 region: CASRPRGLGVEQYF. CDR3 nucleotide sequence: TGTGCCAGCAGACCCCGCGGGTTAGGGGTCGAGCAGTACTTC. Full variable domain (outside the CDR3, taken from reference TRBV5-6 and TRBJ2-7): DAGVTQSPTHLIKTRGQQVTLRCSPKSGHDTVSWYQQALGQGPQFIFQYYEEEERQRGNFPDRFSGHQFPNYSSELNVNALLLGDSALYLCASRPRGLGVEQYFGPGTRLTVT.